This T cell receptor (beta chain) originates from a study of PD-L1 blockade in urothelial cancer. Study conclusions and caveats: Blood clones associated with the tumor expanded more at 3 weeks in durable-benefit patients. Below-median pretreatment blood TCR clonality was a predictor of better survival.

This CDR3 region has 15 residues. CDR1 and CDR2 (germline): PRHDT, FYEKMQ (reference sequence). Germline trimming cut 3 bases from V and 4 bases from J; bases unmatched to any gene: 7. As to this clone: The antigen is unknown.

Clones were read by immunoSEQ multiplex PCR, and TCRdb kept only the in-frame ones, dropping some. The sample shows just over 14,000 clones, roughly 88% of them seen only once. The sequencing here drew on PBMCs, taken around atezolizumab (anti-PD-L1) treatment. The chain recombines TRBV13 with TRBJ2-3; TRBD2 matches 7 bases. The TCR originated in a man between 65 and 80 years old with urothelial cancer. CDR3 bases: TGTGCCAGCAGCTTCCGGGGGGTAGGATCAGATACGCAGTATTTT. This codes for CASSFRGVGSDTQYF.